This passage covers 11 T cell receptor beta chains from one sample sequenced in a study of radiotherapy plus CTLA-4 blockade in lung cancer. Assay: immunoSEQ multiplex PCR; the TCRdb copy retains only in-frame clones and omits some. The sample carries about 45,000 clones, around 69% recorded once. Sequencing was performed on peripheral blood, taken from a patient treated with radiotherapy plus ipilimumab. These receptors came from a human donor with non-small cell lung cancer who had stable disease on radiotherapy plus ipilimumab.

The chain uses TRBV5-1 and TRBJ1-2; TRBD1 aligns across 7 bases. The CDR3 length is 13 residues. The V and J ends lost 4 bases and 7 bases, in that order; junction bases with no gene match: 7. Germline-derived CDR1 and CDR2 are SGHRS and YFSETQ. CDR3 coding DNA: TGCGCCAGCAGCCCCGAGGGGGCGCTTGGCTACACCTTC. Protein: CASSPEGALGYTF.

This chain joins TRBV10-3 and TRBJ1-5; TRBD1 agrees at 9 bases. Trimming took 0 bases from V and 5 from J; bases not matched to a gene: 8. Germline values: CDR1 ENHRY, CDR2 SYGVKD. The CDR3 has 17 residues. The CDR3 DNA follows: TGTGCCATCAGTGAGTCTAGGTCGAGGACAGGGGATCAGCCCCAGCATTTT. Amino acid sequence: CAISESRSRTGDQPQHF.

The chain links TRBV7-9 to TRBJ1-6, with 9 bases fitting TRBD1. Per germline, CDR1 SEHNR and CDR2 FQNEAQ (reference sequence). The CDR3 is 18 residues long. The J segment lost 0 bases and the V segment lost 3 bases, leaving 6 bases of the junction unmatched. In DNA form, the CDR3 reads TGTGCCAGCAGCTTGGGACAGGGACTGAGCTCCTATAATTCACCCCTCCACTTT. Amino acids: CASSLGQGLSSYNSPLHF.

The chain joins TRBV6-1 to TRBJ1-4, with a weak D call TRBD1 (5 bases). Trimming removed 6 bases at V and 3 bases at J, with 14 bases between. Germline V gene data show CDR1 as MNHNS and CDR2 as SASEGT. The CDR3 sequence is 15 residues long. CDR3 in amino acids: CASSGREVANEKLFF. Written as DNA, the CDR3 is TGTGCCAGCAGCGGCAGGGAAGTCGCTAATGAAAAACTGTTTTTT.

V gene TRBV14 combines with J gene TRBJ1-3, with D possibly being TRBD1 (6 bases). The CDR3 sequence is 14 residues long. V lost 7 bases to trimming and J lost 4 bases, with 14 bases between them. CDR1 is SGHDN and CDR2 is FVKESK in the germline V gene. This CDR3 reads CASTLTGFGNTIYF. The CDR3 bases are TGTGCCAGCACCCTTACAGGGTTCGGAAACACCATATATTTT.

V and J are TRBV4-1 and TRBJ2-3; TRBD2 aligns across 11 bases. The CDR3 is 16 amino acids. Per the germline V gene, CDR1 is MGHRA and CDR2 is YSYEKL. V lost 3 bases, J lost 2 bases, and 4 bases stayed unmatched. CDR3 DNA sequence: TGCGCCAGCAGCCACCCACTAGCGGGGGACACAGATACGCAGTATTTT. Its protein is CASSHPLAGDTDTQYF.

Concerning this clone itself: The junction departs from the called germline gene at one end, perhaps through a read error. This chain connects TRBV10-3 to TRBJ1-2, with D hard to call. The CDR3 totals 14 residues. In germline, CDR1 is ENHRY, CDR2 SYGVKD. Written as DNA, the CDR3 is TGTGCCAGCAGTTTAGTAGGCGGGCGCTATGGCTACACCTTC. Protein: CASSLVGGRYGYTF.

The J gene is TRBJ1-2, the V gene TRBV19, with D uncertain. Trimming cost V 2 bases and J 8 bases, with 21 bases left between them. The CDR3 is made up of 16 amino acids. Germline CDR1 and CDR2: LNHDA and SQIVND (reference sequence). The DNA for the CDR3 is TGTGCCAGTAGTATAATCGGCCCGGGTTCGCAGAAAGGCTACACCTTC. It translates to CASSIIGPGSQKGYTF.

V gene TRBV30 combines with J gene TRBJ2-7; D is unclear. The CDR3 is 12 amino acids. V was trimmed by 4 bases and J by 2 bases, leaving 9 bases between them. Germline CDR1 and CDR2: GTSNPN and SVGIG (reference sequence). In DNA, the CDR3 is TGTGCCTGGAATAGTAGGACCTACGAGCAGTACTTC. As protein: CAWNSRTYEQYF.

This chain connects TRBV19 to TRBJ2-3; D uncertain. Looked up from germline, CDR1 is LNHDA and CDR2 is SQIVND (reference sequence). V lost 2 bases, J lost 0 bases, and 6 bases lay in between. The CDR3 has 14 residues. The CDR3 loop reads CASSIRFSTDTQYF. CDR3 DNA: TGTGCCAGTAGTATACGGTTTAGCACAGATACGCAGTATTTT.

The chain is built from TRBV6-1 and TRBJ2-2, with D maybe TRBD2 (6 bases). CDR3 length equals 17 residues. Trimming took off 1 base at V and 5 bases at J, with 17 bases between the two ends. The germline V gene has CDR1 MNHNS and CDR2 SASEGT. CDR3 bases: TGTGCCAGCAGTGAAGAGGAAGGAGGGTTGAGGACCGGGGAGCTGTTTTTT. Its protein product is CASSEEEGGLRTGELFF.